The 22 T cell receptor beta chains below come from one sample, sequenced in a study of shared clonotypes between healthy human individuals. Measured with immunoSEQ multiplex PCR; TCRdb has only the in-frame clones, and not every one. The data show more than 1,200,000 clones, less than 99% seen once. Sequences were obtained from naive CD4+ T cells sorted from blood. Subset given: CD45RA+ positively selected. All receptors derive from a young man in good health.

The chain carries TRBV5-1 and TRBJ2-1; 9 positions match TRBD1. Per the germline V gene, CDR1 is SGHRS and CDR2 is YFSETQ. J lost 8 bases, V lost 7 bases, and 7 bases had no gene match. The CDR3 covers 13 residues. The CDR3 loop is CASYPGQGYEQFF. In nucleotides, the CDR3 is TGCGCCAGCTATCCGGGACAGGGCTATGAGCAGTTCTTC.

The rearrangement uses TRBV30 and TRBJ2-1; 8 bases align to TRBD2. V shed 0 bases, J shed 4 bases, and the junction held 5 bases outside the gene matches. CDR1 and CDR2 from the germline V gene are GTSNPN and SVGIG (reference sequence). The CDR3 sequence is 15 residues long. The CDR3 DNA reads as TGTGCCTGGAGTGTACAGGGCGGGGGGTACAATGAGCAGTTCTTC. As protein: CAWSVQGGGYNEQFF.

In the case of this clone: Other DNA sequences of this sample code for an identical CDR3. The chain joins TRBV5-1 to TRBJ2-3; D not resolved. V lost 0 bases and J 0 bases, leaving 5 bases between the germline ends. CDR1 SGHRS and CDR2 YFSETQ come from the germline V gene. The CDR3 length is 14 residues. CDR3 sequence reads: CASSLVGSTDTQYF. The CDR3 coding sequence is TGCGCCAGCAGCTTGGTAGGGAGCACAGATACGCAGTATTTT.

The V call is TRBV5-6, the J call TRBJ2-3; D not resolved. Germline CDR1 SGHDT, CDR2 YYEEEE. The ends were cut back, 3 bases at V and 4 bases at J, with 15 bases in the middle. This CDR3 has 15 residues. CDR3 sequence (DNA): TGTGCCAGCAGCTCCGGTTATCGGTCCGCAGATACGCAGTATTTT. Translation: CASSSGYRSADTQYF.

To note about this clone: This specimen includes other DNA sequences encoding the same CDR3. The chain carries TRBV6-6 and TRBJ2-7, with D possibly being TRBD2 (6 bases). The CDR3 has 14 residues. Per germline, CDR1 MNHNY and CDR2 SVGAGI (reference sequence). Trimming took 2 bases from V and 2 from J, leaving 10 bases between them. The CDR3 DNA follows: TGTGCCAGCAGTTACCCCGGGGGTCCCTACGAGCAGTACTTC. It specifies CASSYPGGPYEQYF.

The chain uses TRBV21-1 and TRBJ2-1; the table assigns TRBD2, which was not confirmed against the DNA. TRBV21-1 is a known pseudogene. The CDR3 runs 16 residues. The CDR3 sequence is CASSLSRLAGANEQFF. In DNA form, the CDR3 reads TGTGCCAGCAGCCTAAGTAGACTAGCGGGAGCCAATGAGCAGTTCTTC.

The V and J genes are TRBV28 and TRBJ2-3; D may be TRBD2 (6 bases). CDR1 MDHEN and CDR2 SYDVKM come from the germline V gene. This CDR3 contains 15 residues. The V end lost 11 bases, the J end lost 2 bases, and 20 bases lay between the germline ends. The CDR3 reads CAVHSSGINTDTQYF. The CDR3 bases are TGTGCCGTCCATAGTAGCGGAATAAACACAGATACGCAGTATTTT. Complete variable domain (other parts from reference TRBV28 and TRBJ2-3): DVKVTQSSRYLVKRTGEKVFLECVQDMDHENMFWYRQDPGLGLRLIYFSYDVKMKEKGDIPEGYSVSREKKERFSLILESASTNQTSMYLCAVHSSGINTDTQYFGPGTRLTVL.

This sequence joins TRBV7-9 and TRBJ1-1; no reliable D call. CDR3 length: 12 residues. Germline assignment: CDR1 SEHNR and CDR2 FQNEAQ (reference sequence). V shed 3 bases and J shed 6 bases, with 8 bases lying between them. As DNA, the CDR3 is TGTGCCAGCAGCTTCGGGTACCCTGAAGCTTTCTTT. Its protein is CASSFGYPEAFF.

Remarks on this clone: The sample holds other DNA sequences that translate to the same CDR3. The chain uses TRBV11-2 and TRBJ2-7; D call uncertain. The CDR3 runs 11 residues. Trimming took 1 base from V and 7 from J, leaving 5 bases between them. Germline V gene data show CDR1 as SGHAT and CDR2 as FQNNGV. This CDR3 reads CASSLVGEQYF. The DNA for the CDR3 is TGTGCCAGCAGCTTAGTGGGGGAGCAGTACTTC.

The rearrangement links TRBV7-2 to TRBJ2-1; a weak D match, TRBD2 (5 bases). With 5 bases removed from V and 0 bases from J, the gap between germline ends came to 17 bases. The CDR3 covers 17 residues. Germline V lookup: CDR1 SGHTA, CDR2 FQGNSA. For the CDR3, the DNA is TGTGCCAGCAGCCGTAGGGAGTCTCCTAGCTCCTACAATGAGCAGTTCTTC. Residues: CASSRRESPSSYNEQFF.

The chain is built from TRBV28 and TRBJ1-1; D is ambiguous. This CDR3 comprises 12 residues. Per the germline V gene, CDR1 is MDHEN and CDR2 is SYDVKM. Trimming stripped 7 bases from V and 1 base from J, with 7 bases between. Here the CDR3 DNA reads TGTGCCAGCAAGTCCAAGAACACTGAAGCTTTCTTT. It specifies CASKSKNTEAFF.

The chain combines TRBV10-3 with TRBJ2-7, with D perhaps matching TRBD1 (6 bases). V was cut by 6 bases and J by 6 bases, with 9 bases left in between. The CDR3 loop spans 11 amino acids. Germline CDR1 and CDR2: ENHRY and SYGVKD. In DNA, the CDR3 is TGTGCCATCAGCGGGACACGCGAGCAGTACTTC. Translated: CAISGTREQYF.

This clone appeared once. This sequence joins TRBV5-1 and TRBJ2-5; D is unclear. CDR1 is SGHRS and CDR2 is YFSETQ in the germline V gene. The germline V and J ends were trimmed by 4 bases and 5 bases, with 18 bases remaining between them. This CDR3 is built from 15 residues. CDR3 sequence (DNA): TGCGCCAGCAGCCTCATGGCAGGCGGCGAGGAGACCCAGTACTTC. It codes for CASSLMAGGEETQYF.

This clone was seen once. The chain is built from TRBV9 and TRBJ1-2; D remains ambiguous. This CDR3 contains 14 residues. Germline CDR1 reads SGDLS; CDR2 reads YYNGEE. Trimming took 6 bases from V and 8 from J, leaving 20 bases between them. DNA of the CDR3: TGTGCCAGCACCCAAGTGGCGGCTGGGAACGGCTACACCTTC. Protein sequence: CASTQVAAGNGYTF.

The J gene is TRBJ2-2, the V gene TRBV28; 7 bases map to TRBD2. This CDR3 is built from 16 residues. Unmatched junction bases numbered 6, after V lost 2 bases and J lost 3 bases. Germline-derived CDR1 and CDR2 are MDHEN and SYDVKM. The CDR3 nucleotides read TGTGCCAGCAGTTTAAGGGCAGGGAGGGACACCGGGGAGCTGTTTTTT. Amino acid sequence: CASSLRAGRDTGELFF.

This chain connects TRBV19 to TRBJ1-2, with D tentatively TRBD1 (5 bases). Between the trimmed V and J ends, which lost 3 bases and 2 bases, there was a span of 10 bases. Germline-derived CDR1 and CDR2 are LNHDA and SQIVND (reference sequence). This CDR3 has 14 amino acids. CDR3 sequence (DNA): TGTGCCAGTAGTATTGGTGCAGGGAACTATGGCTACACCTTC. It encodes CASSIGAGNYGYTF.

This clone was seen only once. The chain couples TRBV10-1 to TRBJ2-7; TRBD1 or TRBD2 may be the D gene (5 bases each). This CDR3 is built from 13 residues. V was trimmed by 4 bases and J by 2 bases, leaving 9 bases between them. Germline loops: CDR1 WNHNN, CDR2 SYGVQD (reference sequence). The CDR3 nucleotides are TGCGCCAGCAGTGTAGGGACGACCTACGAGCAGTACTTC. Its translation: CASSVGTTYEQYF.

This rearrangement joins TRBV9 to TRBJ2-5; 8 nucleotides line up with TRBD2. Germline values: CDR1 SGDLS, CDR2 YYNGEE. With 0 bases clipped from V and 3 bases from J, the junction kept 10 bases outside the gene matches. The CDR3 spans 17 residues. This CDR3 reads CASSVGTANSGKETQYF. CDR3 in DNA: TGTGCCAGCAGCGTAGGAACGGCCAATAGCGGGAAAGAGACCCAGTACTTC.

V usage is TRBV7-6 and J usage is TRBJ2-3; D may match TRBD1 or TRBD2 (5 bases each). The V gene's germline CDR1 is SGHVS and CDR2 FNYEAQ. V was pared by 3 bases and J by 4 bases, with 14 bases between. The CDR3 contains 15 residues. CDR3 loop: CASSLGDGKADTQYF. CDR3 coding DNA: TGTGCCAGCAGCTTGGGGGACGGAAAGGCAGATACGCAGTATTTT.

V gene TRBV28 combines with J gene TRBJ1-3; D ambiguous. The CDR3 sequence is 12 residues long. CDR1 is MDHEN and CDR2 is SYDVKM in the germline V gene. With 7 bases removed from V and 3 bases from J, the gap between germline ends came to 7 bases. CDR3 in amino acids: CASTNLGNTIYF. The CDR3 nucleotides are TGTGCCAGCACAAATCTTGGAAACACCATATATTTT.

The chain uses TRBV29-1 and TRBJ2-5; the match to TRBD1 covers 9 bases. Germline values: CDR1 SQVTM, CDR2 ANQGSEA. With 5 bases clipped from V and 4 bases from J, the junction kept 8 bases outside the gene matches. The CDR3 consists of 14 residues. The DNA of the CDR3 is TGCAGCGTTACCCCGGGACAGGGAGGAGAGACCCAGTACTTC. Its protein product is CSVTPGQGGETQYF.

This chain uses TRBV11-2 with TRBJ1-2; TRBD1 agrees at 10 bases. Looked up from germline, CDR1 is SGHAT and CDR2 is FQNNGV. The length of the CDR3 is 14 residues. V trimming: 4 bases; J trimming: 13 bases; junction bases outside the gene matches: 12. The chain's CDR3 is CASSSLRDRGEPTF. The CDR3 DNA follows: TGTGCCAGCAGCTCTCTTCGGGACAGGGGCGAACCCACCTTC.